This T cell receptor beta chain was found in a study of blood T cell repertoires in COVID-19 (dated by TCRdb to about 2020). Some background on the complete study: Samples covering the acute and convalescent phases of COVID-19 were provided by collaborators in the United States, Italy and Spain. Samples were obtained from the ongoing ImmuneRACE study (first 160 participants) and from 1,000 to 1,500 subjects provided by 6 global collaborators. Where HLA class I and class II types were available, the types were taken from metadata supplied by the sample provider, not from assay-based typing. The sample metadata nearly always contained a de-identified subject ID, COVID-19 status, age in years and sex. The repertoires were made available in a free public database intended to serve as a resource for research on the immune response to SARS-CoV-2. The material from the prospective study consisted of cDNA or gDNA derived from T cells, B-cell-depleted T cells, or PBMCs. Deeply sampled blood TCRbeta repertoires from subjects exposed to, actively infected with, or recovered from COVID-19 were included in the dataset.

Remarks on this clone: This clone's antigen is unknown. It has no much larger one-base neighbor in the sample; base qualities were not kept.

Inclusive of the bounding cysteine and phenylalanine, the CDR3 is 14 residues long. Kept here is only the CDR3 DNA, which spans 42 bases and is read in frame from base 1. V loses 5 bases, J loses 4 bases, and the germline ends lie 11 bases apart. Looking up the germline V gene (reference sequence) yields CDR1 LNHDA and CDR2 SQIVND. TCRbeta CDR3 regions were amplified from genomic DNA by means of the immunoSEQ Assay, a bias-controlled multiplex PCR. Concerning the study's data processing: Nucleated cell counts per sample were estimated from amplification of reference gene primers within the assay. To quantify the absolute abundance of each unique TCRbeta CDR3 rearrangement, sequence reads were collapsed and filtered. For each sample, productive Simpson clonality was calculated as the square root of Simpson's diversity index over productive rearrangements. Entries here come from immuneACCESS through TCRdb and include only in-frame sequences with V and J called. Some clones fail to appear in such tables; in the studies checked, an unresolved V gene covers under half of the shortfall, and the cause of the remainder is unknown. For V, J and clone size, that table is used; D and trimming come from the DNA. The sample table contains approximately 110,000 clones; only one count was recorded for roughly 70% of them. The ten largest make up around 0.9% of the sample.

Whole blood was collected in K2EDTA tubes by collaborating institutions according to the institutions' own protocols. For TCRbeta analysis, collaborators shipped samples in one of three forms: frozen whole blood, isolated PBMCs, or DNA extracted from either of those sample types. The paper as a whole reports these results and caveats: How much clinical and demographic metadata was included differed by source and by participant, and the metadata was provided uncurated.

This TCR derives from a human donor with acute or convalescent COVID-19. The donor label of this sample is uncertain. Here the chain combines TRBV19 and TRBJ1-4, with no confidently assigned D gene. The specimen sequenced was peripheral blood. The base sequence is TGTGCCAGTAGTCCTCAGGCCTTTAATGAAAAACTGTTTTTT. Its product reads: CASSPQAFNEKLFF.